These T cell receptor beta chains were read from a single sample in a study of blood T cell repertoires in COVID-19. TCRdb's table, derived via immunoSEQ multiplex PCR, lists solely in-frame clones and lacks some. Altogether roughly 150,000 clones are present, about 83% being singletons, with the ten largest covering 2% to 2.5%. The material sequenced was peripheral blood. The receptors stem from a woman older than 75 with acute or convalescent COVID-19. CDR3s include the opening cysteine and the closing phenylalanine or tryptophan. D genes are given only for firm matches. The size of a clone is reported for some rows only, either as once, few or many, or as a class for expanded clones.

>TRBV29-1|.|TRBJ2-2|.
CSPWRGNTGELFF
TGCAGCCCATGGAGGGGGAACACCGGGGAGCTGTTTTTT
>TRBV6-6|.|TRBJ1-6|.
CASSADRFNSPLHF
TGTGCCAGCAGCGCAGACAGGTTTAATTCACCCCTCCACTTT
>TRBV7-2|.|TRBJ2-1|TRBD1
CASSPTGAAYNEQFF
TGTGCCAGCAGCCCGACAGGGGCTGCCTACAATGAGCAGTTCTTC
>TRBV28|.|TRBJ1-2|TRBD1
CASSPPRGLDGYTF
TGTGCCAGCAGCCCCCCCAGGGGGCTTGATGGCTACACCTTC
>TRBV28|.|TRBJ1-5|.
CASSLLSPPQPQHF
TGTGCCAGCAGTTTACTTAGCCCTCCTCAGCCCCAGCATTTT
>TRBV11-2|.|TRBJ1-6|TRBD1
CASSFQGGPRVDNSPLHF
TGTGCCAGCAGCTTCCAAGGGGGCCCTCGCGTAGATAATTCACCCCTCCACTTT
>TRBV5-4|.|TRBJ2-5|.
CASSLSRNQETQYF
TGTGCCAGCAGCTTGTCTAGAAACCAAGAGACCCAGTACTTC
>TRBV24-1|.|TRBJ1-5|.
CATSDLPGSGQPQHF
TGTGCCACCAGTGATTTGCCGGGGTCAGGCCAGCCCCAGCATTTT
>TRBV29-1|once|TRBJ1-1|.
CSARTGRNTEAFF
TGCAGCGCTCGCACGGGGAGAAACACTGAAGCTTTCTTT
>TRBV28|.|TRBJ2-5|TRBD2
CASSSPSLAGGGETQYF
TGTGCCAGCAGTTCCCCCTCACTAGCGGGGGGGGGAGAGACCCAGTACTTC
>TRBV18|once|TRBJ2-3|.
CASSPMAADTQYF
TGTGCCAGCTCACCAATGGCGGCAGATACGCAGTATTTT
>TRBV2|.|TRBJ1-1|.
CASSDSEGAEAFF
TGTGCCAGCAGTGATAGCGAGGGAGCTGAAGCTTTCTTT
>TRBV5-5|.|TRBJ2-5|TRBD2
CASSVGLAGVLQETQYF
TGTGCCAGCAGCGTGGGACTAGCGGGGGTCCTCCAAGAGACCCAGTACTTC
>TRBV2|.|TRBJ2-5|TRBD1
CASSPRQGGTQYF
TGTGCCAGCTCGCCACGACAGGGGGGGACCCAGTACTTC
>TRBV29-1|once|TRBJ1-1|.
CSVIGGVGWDTEAFF
TGCAGCGTGATTGGGGGGGTAGGATGGGACACTGAAGCTTTCTTT
>TRBV4-3|.|TRBJ1-2|.
CASSQYSNAGYTF
TGCGCCAGCAGCCAATACAGTAATGCGGGCTACACCTTC